This TCR beta chain is from a study of blood T cell repertoires in COVID-19. Study-wide context: Specimens from acute and convalescent COVID-19 originated in the United States, Italy and Spain. PBMCs, B-cell-depleted T cells, or T cells provided the cDNA or gDNA that made up the material.

In the original workflow: Amplified reference gene primers provided the basis for estimating nucleated cell counts. The table came from immunoSEQ multiplex PCR; TCRdb's copy has only in-frame clones and leaves some out. Clone size and the V and J calls come from that table; the DNA yielded D and trimming. The sample has tens of thousands of clones; roughly 80% are singletons. The CDR3 spans 16 residues. Germline CDR1 is SGHTA and CDR2 is FQGNSA. V lost 5 bases, J lost 5 bases, and 11 bases stayed unmatched. This clonotype originated in a human donor in a cohort sampled during active or convalescent COVID-19. The genes are TRBV7-2 and TRBJ2-1, with 8 bases aligning to TRBD2. The specimen sequenced was peripheral blood. DNA for the CDR3: TGTGCCAGCAGCCGGGGAGGGCGGGGGGTCCACAATGAGCAGTTCTTC. It codes for CASSRGGRGVHNEQFF.